What follows are 10 T cell receptor beta chains derived from one specimen sequenced in a study of blood T cell repertoires in COVID-19. The method was immunoSEQ multiplex PCR; TCRdb's version includes in-frame clones alone and lacks a portion of them. The table lists around 26,000 clones, roughly 85% of them singletons. Input material: peripheral blood. The origin of the receptors is a human donor in a cohort sampled during active COVID-19.

The CDR3 DNA follows: TGTGCCAGCCTTGAGAGGGAGAACACTGAAGCTTTCTTT. It yields the protein CASLERENTEAFF. The rearrangement uses TRBV6-5 and TRBJ1-1; no reliable D call. V lost 8 bases to trimming and J lost 1 base, with 11 bases between them. This CDR3 region has 13 residues. The germline CDR1 and CDR2 sequences are MNHEY and SVGAGI.

The genes are TRBV28 and TRBJ2-7; D might be TRBD1 (6 bases). This CDR3 has 16 amino acids. V was pared by 3 bases and J by 5 bases, with 20 bases between. Per germline, CDR1 MDHEN and CDR2 SYDVKM. The CDR3 here is CASSFPGGQSRDEQYF. The CDR3 region has the DNA TGTGCCAGCAGTTTCCCCGGCGGACAGAGCAGGGACGAGCAGTACTTC. Full variable domain (missing parts from reference TRBV28 and TRBJ2-7): DVKVTQSSRYLVKRTGEKVFLECVQDMDHENMFWYRQDPGLGLRLIYFSYDVKMKEKGDIPEGYSVSREKKERFSLILESASTNQTSMYLCASSFPGGQSRDEQYFGPGTRLTVT.

The J gene is TRBJ2-2, the V gene TRBV7-2; no clear D. V lost 0 bases and J 7 bases, leaving 15 bases between the germline ends. CDR3 size: 16 residues. The V gene's germline CDR1 is SGHTA and CDR2 FQGNSA. CDR3: CASSLAPFRSHGELFF. CDR3 coding DNA: TGTGCCAGCAGCTTAGCCCCGTTTAGGAGCCACGGGGAGCTGTTTTTT.

The chain uses TRBV9 and TRBJ2-5; D possibly corresponds to TRBD2 (5 bases). Germline-derived CDR1 and CDR2 are SGDLS and YYNGEE. Deletions cut 0 bases from V and 5 bases from J, with 17 bases between. The CDR3 loop spans 16 amino acids. The CDR3 region has the DNA TGTGCCAGCAGCGTAGATGACACTCGCCGGGGTGAGACCCAGTACTTC. Amino acid sequence: CASSVDDTRRGETQYF.

J is TRBJ2-6 and V is TRBV10-3; 7 bases are a match to TRBD1. The length of the CDR3 is 15 residues. CDR1 and CDR2 (germline): ENHRY, SYGVKD. The trim removed 10 bases at V and 3 bases at J, leaving 9 bases unmatched. CDR3 loop: CATRDRGIGANVLTF. The CDR3 DNA reads TGTGCCACCCGGGACAGAGGCATTGGGGCCAACGTCCTGACTTTC.

The rearrangement uses TRBV6-1 and TRBJ2-5; the D gene is possibly TRBD1 (5 bases). This CDR3 is 16 amino acids long. Between the trimmed V and J ends, which lost 0 bases and 5 bases, there was a span of 16 bases. The germline V gene encodes CDR1 MNHNS and CDR2 SASEGT. The CDR3 loop reads CASSEAFHRSLETQYF. The CDR3 DNA sequence: TGTGCCAGCAGTGAAGCGTTCCACAGGAGCTTGGAGACCCAGTACTTC.

This chain uses TRBV14 with TRBJ2-3; the D is unclear. Germline lookup yields CDR1 SGHDN and CDR2 FVKESK. V dropped 4 bases and J dropped 6 bases, with 8 bases sitting between them. The CDR3 contains 12 residues. CDR3 sequence reads: CASSPVRDTQYF. CDR3 in DNA: TGTGCCAGCAGCCCAGTCCGCGATACGCAGTATTTT. Based on the CDR3 plus reference TRBV14 and TRBJ2-3, the full variable domain is EAGVTQFPSHSVIEKGQTVTLRCDPISGHDNLYWYRRVMGKEIKFLLHFVKESKQDESGMPNNRFLAERTGGTYSTLKVQPAELEDSGVYFCASSPVRDTQYFGPGTRLTVL.

This rearrangement joins TRBV5-1 to TRBJ1-1; 9 nucleotides agree with TRBD1. Trimming removed 6 bases from V and 6 bases from J; junction bases left unmatched: 9. CDR1 SGHRS and CDR2 YFSETQ come from the germline V gene. This CDR3 is 14 amino acids long. The CDR3 DNA reads as TGCGCCAGCAACGGACAGGGGCGAAGGGCTGAAGCTTTCTTT. Amino acids: CASNGQGRRAEAFF.

The J gene is TRBJ2-7, the V gene TRBV6-5, with unresolved D. The CDR3 spans 11 residues. Trimming shortened V by 6 bases and J by 0 bases, and 3 bases separated the two germline ends. CDR1 and CDR2 from the germline V gene are MNHEY and SVGAGI. The DNA of the CDR3 is TGTGCCAGCAGGAGCTCCTACGAGCAGTACTTC. It is translated as CASRSSYEQYF.

This chain connects TRBV28 to TRBJ1-1; possible D gene TRBD1, 5 bases. This CDR3 spans 15 amino acids. Trimming removed 2 bases from V and 1 base from J, with 11 bases in between. CDR1 and CDR2 (germline): MDHEN, SYDVKM. CDR3 nucleotide sequence: TGTGCCAGCAGTTTAGGGGGGGGTCGGAACACTGAAGCTTTCTTT. It specifies CASSLGGGRNTEAFF.